These T cell receptor beta chains were read from a single sample in a study of a mutant IDH1 vaccine in newly diagnosed glioma. Assay: immunoSEQ multiplex PCR; the TCRdb copy retains only in-frame clones and omits some. The sample holds 40,000 to 65,000 clones; over 75% are singletons and the top ten take 1.8%. These TCRs' antigens remain unknown. The material sequenced was PBMCs, taken from a glioma patient whose treatment included an IDH1 peptide vaccine. Receptor source: a woman aged 40 to 50 with glioma. The CDR3 runs from the conserved cysteine through the conserved F or W. A D gene is named only where the DNA matches it firmly. Size values are once, few and many counts, or a class for expanded clones, and some rows have none.

clone_size	v_call	d_call	j_call	cdr3_aa	cdr3_nt
-	TRBV12-5	-	TRBJ1-1	CASGIGRIMNTEAFF	TGTGCTAGTGGTATTGGACGGATAATGAACACTGAAGCTTTCTTT
-	TRBV2	TRBD1	TRBJ1-3	CASSDDRVPGNTIYF	TGTGCCAGCAGTGACGACAGGGTCCCGGGAAACACCATATATTTT
-	TRBV6-9	TRBD1	TRBJ2-7	CASSYPGQGSYEQYF	TGTGCCAGCAGTTATCCGGGACAGGGTTCCTACGAGCAGTACTTC
-	TRBV2	-	TRBJ1-1	CASRPDTYTEAFF	TGTGCCAGCAGGCCGGACACCTACACTGAAGCTTTCTTT
-	TRBV5-4	TRBD1	TRBJ1-4	CASSRDRDEKLFF	TGTGCCAGCAGCCGTGACAGGGATGAAAAACTGTTTTTT
-	TRBV23-1	TRBD1	TRBJ2-3	CASSLDRGQGDTQYF	TGCGCCAGCAGCCTAGACAGGGGGCAAGGGGATACGCAGTATTTT
-	TRBV5-6	TRBD1	TRBJ2-5	CASSRTGQGQETQYF	TGTGCCAGCAGCCGGACAGGGCAGGGGCAAGAGACCCAGTACTTC
-	TRBV5-1	-	TRBJ2-2	CASSLALTLGANTGELFF	TGCGCCAGCAGCTTGGCCTTGACATTGGGGGCAAACACCGGGGAGCTGTTTTTT
few	TRBV18	-	TRBJ1-5	CASSPPGQPQHF	TGTGCCAGCTCACCCCCCGGTCAGCCCCAGCATTTT
-	TRBV6-6	-	TRBJ2-3	CASSYSTGDTQYF	TGTGCCAGCAGTTACTCGACTGGGGATACGCAGTATTTT
-	TRBV5-1	-	TRBJ2-7	CASSPHRDTRLYEQYF	TGCGCCAGCAGCCCCCACCGGGACACTCGTCTCTACGAGCAGTACTTC
-	TRBV5-1	TRBD1	TRBJ2-5	CASSSRGTGVLYQETQYF	TGCGCCAGCAGCTCCCGTGGGACAGGGGTTTTGTACCAAGAGACCCAGTACTTC
-	TRBV7-8	-	TRBJ2-7	CASSDSYEQYF	TGTGCCAGCAGCGACTCCTACGAGCAGTACTTC
-	TRBV5-1	-	TRBJ2-1	CASSSVGGQANEQFF	TGCGCCAGCAGCTCGGTAGGGGGGCAAGCGAATGAGCAGTTCTTC
-	TRBV5-6	-	TRBJ1-1	CASSFGQLPEAFF	TGTGCCAGCAGCTTCGGACAGCTCCCTGAAGCTTTCTTT
-	TRBV14	-	TRBJ2-1	CASSFATSGEQFF	TGTGCCAGCAGCTTCGCTACCTCAGGTGAGCAGTTCTTC
medium-sized	TRBV25-1	TRBD2	TRBJ2-2	CASSDGLAGGNTGELFF	TGTGCCAGCAGTGATGGACTAGCGGGGGGGAACACCGGGGAGCTGTTTTTT
-	TRBV30	-	TRBJ1-4	CAWKDVDSYNEKLFF	TGTGCCTGGAAAGATGTTGACAGCTATAATGAAAAACTGTTTTTT
-	TRBV7-3	-	TRBJ1-6	CASSLTSGNSPLHF	TGTGCCAGCAGCTTAACTTCCGGGAATTCACCCCTCCACTTT
-	TRBV27	-	TRBJ1-2	CASSSIGTYYGYTF	TGTGCCAGCAGTTCCATCGGGACGTACTATGGCTACACCTTC
-	TRBV19	-	TRBJ1-3	CASSKARVAGNTIYF	TGTGCCAGTAGTAAGGCCAGGGTTGCTGGAAACACCATATATTTT
-	TRBV5-1	-	TRBJ2-5	CASSVRRETQYF	TGCGCCAGCAGCGTTAGACGGGAGACCCAGTACTTC
-	TRBV5-4	TRBD1	TRBJ2-2	CASSLGPGTGAHTGELFF	TGTGCCAGCAGCTTGGGCCCCGGGACAGGGGCGCACACCGGGGAGCTGTTTTTT
once	TRBV11-1	-	TRBJ1-5	CASSPGGNQPQHF	TGTGCCAGCAGTCCAGGGGGCAATCAGCCCCAGCATTTT
-	TRBV14	-	TRBJ2-7	CASSLPGLIYEQYF	TGTGCCAGCAGCCTTCCAGGGTTAATCTACGAGCAGTACTTC
-	TRBV4-1	-	TRBJ2-5	CASSQGLTAASSQETQYF	TGCGCCAGCAGCCAAGGGCTGACAGCCGCGAGCAGCCAAGAGACCCAGTACTTC
-	TRBV7-9	-	TRBJ1-2	CASSLAGGGAGYTF	TGTGCCAGCAGCTTAGCGGGGGGTGGGGCCGGCTACACCTTC
-	TRBV23-1	TRBD1	TRBJ1-4	CASLSGGTGREKLFF	TGCGCCAGCCTCTCGGGCGGGACAGGGAGGGAAAAACTGTTTTTT
-	TRBV19	TRBD1	TRBJ2-7	CASSPWTGTYEQYF	TGTGCCAGTAGTCCCTGGACAGGGACCTACGAGCAGTACTTC
-	TRBV19	TRBD1	TRBJ1-2	CASSSPPTGFYGYTF	TGTGCCAGTAGTAGCCCCCCGACAGGGTTCTATGGCTACACCTTC
-	TRBV6-5	TRBD1	TRBJ2-7	CASGTGPLYEQYF	TGTGCCAGCGGGACAGGGCCATTATACGAGCAGTACTTC
once	TRBV9	-	TRBJ2-3	CASSVGGDTQYF	TGTGCCAGCAGCGTAGGAGGGGATACGCAGTATTTT
-	TRBV19	-	TRBJ2-7	CASSSLEGVAYEQYF	TGTGCCAGTAGTTCCCTAGAGGGGGTGGCCTACGAGCAGTACTTC
-	TRBV2	-	TRBJ2-1	CASSEGRGAWGEQFF	TGTGCCAGCAGTGAAGGCAGGGGGGCCTGGGGTGAGCAGTTCTTC
once	TRBV2	TRBD1	TRBJ2-1	CASRGTAEQFF	TGTGCCAGCAGGGGGACAGCTGAGCAGTTCTTC
once	TRBV29-1	TRBD2	TRBJ2-1	CSVEGTSKDNEQFF	TGCAGCGTTGAAGGGACTAGCAAGGACAATGAGCAGTTCTTC
-	TRBV19	TRBD1	TRBJ2-3	CASSLGTATDTQYF	TGTGCCAGTAGTCTGGGGACAGCCACAGATACGCAGTATTTT
-	TRBV7-2	-	TRBJ1-1	CASSFVNREITEAFF	TGTGCCAGCAGCTTCGTTAACAGGGAAATCACTGAAGCTTTCTTT
-	TRBV5-4	TRBD1	TRBJ1-2	CASSKGQGMDGYTF	TGTGCCAGCAGCAAGGGACAGGGGATGGATGGCTACACCTTC
-	TRBV6-1	-	TRBJ1-2	CASSDSPPYGYTF	TGTGCCAGCAGTGATTCACCGCCCTATGGCTACACCTTC